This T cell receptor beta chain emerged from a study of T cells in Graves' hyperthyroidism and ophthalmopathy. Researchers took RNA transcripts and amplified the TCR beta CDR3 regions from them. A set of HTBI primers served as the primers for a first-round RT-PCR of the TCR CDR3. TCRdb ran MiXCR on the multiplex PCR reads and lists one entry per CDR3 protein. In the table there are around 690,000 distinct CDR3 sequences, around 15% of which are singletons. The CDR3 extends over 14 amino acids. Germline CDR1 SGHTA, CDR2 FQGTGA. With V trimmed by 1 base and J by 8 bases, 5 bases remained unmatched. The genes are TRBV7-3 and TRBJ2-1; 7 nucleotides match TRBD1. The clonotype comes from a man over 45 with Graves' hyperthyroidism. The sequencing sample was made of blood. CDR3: CASSLMDRTDEQFF. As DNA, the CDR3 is TGTGCCAGCAGCTTAATGGACAGGACGGATGAGCAGTTCTTC.